The present TCR beta chain was sequenced within a study of cytomegalovirus exposure and HLA in healthy donors. Findings and limits, study-wide: Diagnosis of cytomegalovirus status made by the classifier reportedly showed high specificity and sensitivity. Under in vitro conditions, three CMV-associated chains were confirmed as specific for CMV antigens.

This CDR3 region has 14 residues. The germline V gene has CDR1 SGHRS and CDR2 YFSETQ. V was cut by 0 bases and J by 1 base, with 5 bases left in between. Assay: immunoSEQ multiplex PCR; the TCRdb copy retains only in-frame clones and omits some. This sample has 100,000 or so clones, with 86% found just once. In regard to this clone: Its antigen is not identified.

The sequencing sample was made of PBMCs. The clonotype originates from a young woman in good health and CMV-seropositive. The chain carries TRBV5-1 and TRBJ1-3; D is undetermined. The CDR3 loop reads CASSLDSSGNTIYF. CDR3 DNA: TGCGCCAGCAGCTTGGACTCTTCTGGAAACACCATATATTTT.